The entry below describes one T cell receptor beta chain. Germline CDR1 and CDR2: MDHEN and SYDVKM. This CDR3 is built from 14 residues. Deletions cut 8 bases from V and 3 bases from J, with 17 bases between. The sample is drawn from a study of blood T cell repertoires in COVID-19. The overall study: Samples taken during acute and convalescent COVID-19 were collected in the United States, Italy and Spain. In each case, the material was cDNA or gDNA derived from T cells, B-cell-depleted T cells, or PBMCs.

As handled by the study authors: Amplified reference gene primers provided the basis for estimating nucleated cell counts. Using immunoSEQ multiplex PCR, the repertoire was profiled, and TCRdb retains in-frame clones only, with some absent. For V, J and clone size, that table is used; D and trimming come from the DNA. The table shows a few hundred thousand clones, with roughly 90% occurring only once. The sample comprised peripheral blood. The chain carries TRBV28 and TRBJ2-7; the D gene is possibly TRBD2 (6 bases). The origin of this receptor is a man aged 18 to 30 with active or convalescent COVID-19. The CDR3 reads CASFNSGPLYEQYF. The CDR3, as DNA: TGTGCCAGCTTCAACAGCGGGCCTCTCTACGAGCAGTACTTC.